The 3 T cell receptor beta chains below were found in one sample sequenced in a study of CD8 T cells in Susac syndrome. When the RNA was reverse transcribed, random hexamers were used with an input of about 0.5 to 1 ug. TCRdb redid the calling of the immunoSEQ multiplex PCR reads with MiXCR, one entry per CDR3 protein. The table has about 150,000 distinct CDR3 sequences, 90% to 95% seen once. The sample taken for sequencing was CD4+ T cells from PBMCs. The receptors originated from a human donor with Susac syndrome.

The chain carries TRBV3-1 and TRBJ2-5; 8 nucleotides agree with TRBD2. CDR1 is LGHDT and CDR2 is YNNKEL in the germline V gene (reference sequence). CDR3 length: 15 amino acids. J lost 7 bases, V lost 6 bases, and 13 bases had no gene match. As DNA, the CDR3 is TGTGCCAGCAGTCCAAACGCGGGGGGAAGGTCGACCCAGTACTTC. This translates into CASSPNAGGRSTQYF.

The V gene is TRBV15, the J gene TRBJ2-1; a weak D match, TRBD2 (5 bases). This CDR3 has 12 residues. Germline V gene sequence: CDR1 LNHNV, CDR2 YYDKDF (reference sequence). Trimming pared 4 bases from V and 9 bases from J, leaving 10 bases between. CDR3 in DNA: TGTGCCACCAGCACCGTGGGGAGTGAGCAGTTCTTC. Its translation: CATSTVGSEQFF.

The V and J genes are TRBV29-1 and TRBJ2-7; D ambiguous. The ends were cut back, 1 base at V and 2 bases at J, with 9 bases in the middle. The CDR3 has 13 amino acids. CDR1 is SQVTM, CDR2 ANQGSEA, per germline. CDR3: CSVEGIGAYEQYF. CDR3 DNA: TGCAGCGTTGAAGGTATAGGCGCCTACGAGCAGTACTTC.